One sample yielded the 6 T cell receptor beta chains listed below, sequenced in a study of cytomegalovirus exposure and HLA in healthy donors. PCR employed 60 Vbeta and 13 Jbeta primers. Assay: immunoSEQ multiplex PCR; the TCRdb copy retains only in-frame clones and omits some. The sample comprises some 120,000 clones, around three quarters of which are singletons, and around 1.3% rests with the top ten. Source material: PBMCs. These receptors were taken from a female donor in good health and CMV-seronegative.

The V and J genes are TRBV5-5 and TRBJ2-5, with D possibly TRBD1 on 5 matching bases. CDR1 is SGHKS and CDR2 is YYEKEE in the germline V gene (reference sequence). The CDR3 extends over 15 amino acids. V lost 3 bases and J lost 0, with 12 bases in between. The CDR3 here is CASSYPGWDQETQYF. In DNA, the CDR3 is TGTGCCAGCAGCTACCCAGGGTGGGACCAAGAGACCCAGTACTTC. Complete variable domain (other parts from reference TRBV5-5 and TRBJ2-5): DAGVTQSPTHLIKTRGQQVTLRCSPISGHKSVSWYQQVLGQGPQFIFQYYEKEERGRGNFPDRFSARQFPNYSSELNVNALLLGDSALYLCASSYPGWDQETQYFGPGTRLLVL.

The genes are TRBV18 and TRBJ2-7; 10 nucleotides align to TRBD1. CDR1 and CDR2 from the germline V gene are KGHSH and LQKENI. J lost 5 bases, V lost 3 bases, and 7 bases had no gene match. The CDR3 spans 15 residues. CDR3 region: CASSPPLGTGDEQYF. The CDR3 DNA reads as TGTGCCAGCTCACCGCCCCTCGGGACAGGGGACGAGCAGTACTTC.

The chain is built from TRBV14 and TRBJ2-7; TRBD1 matches at 7 bases. CDR3 size: 12 residues. CDR1 and CDR2 from the germline V gene are SGHDN and FVKESK. Trimming removed 4 bases from V and 6 bases from J; junction bases left unmatched: 3. The CDR3 here is CASSPGQAEQYF. As DNA, the CDR3 is TGTGCCAGCAGCCCCGGACAGGCCGAGCAGTACTTC.

The chain links TRBV5-1 to TRBJ2-7; a possible D gene is TRBD2 (5 bases). The V end was cut by 0 bases, the J end by 7 bases, with 14 bases between. The V gene's germline CDR1 is SGHRS and CDR2 YFSETQ. The CDR3 is 14 residues long. The DNA for the CDR3 is TGCGCCAGCAGCTTGGGGGGAGATGGACGGGAGCAGTACTTC. Its protein product is CASSLGGDGREQYF.

The chain is built from TRBV4-1 and TRBJ2-7; 7 positions match TRBD2. This CDR3 contains 15 residues. CDR1 and CDR2 from the germline V gene are MGHRA and YSYEKL. Germline trimming cut 4 bases from V and 5 bases from J; bases unmatched to any gene: 11. The CDR3 protein is CASSPHRASGNEQYF. CDR3 nucleotides: TGCGCCAGCAGCCCCCACCGGGCTAGCGGTAACGAGCAGTACTTC.

The chain carries TRBV7-8 and TRBJ2-7, with D perhaps matching TRBD1 (6 bases). V lost 6 bases and J 7 bases, leaving 19 bases between the germline ends. Germline V gene lookup returns CDR1 SGHVS and CDR2 FQNEAQ. The CDR3 contains 14 residues. The CDR3 coding sequence is TGTGCCAGCAGTTATTTAAATGGGGGCGGGGAGCAGTACTTC. As protein: CASSYLNGGGEQYF.